This T cell receptor beta chain emerged from a study of blood T cell repertoires in COVID-19. Study-wide background: COVID-19 samples from acute and convalescent phases originated in the United States, Italy and Spain. T cells, B-cell-depleted T cells, or PBMCs supplied cDNA or gDNA.

In its sample, this clone was seen a few times. The CDR3 loop spans 15 amino acids. Germline CDR1 reads LGHDT; CDR2 reads YNNKEL (reference sequence). J lost 0 bases, V lost 5 bases, and 4 bases had no gene match. Original analysis: Amplification of reference gene primers was used by the study to estimate nucleated cell counts. Assay used: immunoSEQ multiplex PCR; TCRdb lists only in-frame clones, some missing. V and J calls and clone size follow that table, whereas D and trimming were derived from the DNA. Here the sample spans hundreds of thousands of clones, approximately 85% being singletons. This rearrangement joins TRBV3-1 (or the pseudogene TRBV3-2) to TRBJ2-3; 8 bases are shared with TRBD1. The clonotype was recovered from a man between 45 and 60 years old with active or convalescent COVID-19. Material: peripheral blood. The CDR3 here is CASSFRTGSTDTQYF. CDR3 nucleotide sequence: TGTGCCAGCAGCTTTAGGACAGGGAGCACAGATACGCAGTATTTT.